This passage covers 23 T cell receptor beta chains from one sample sequenced in a study of blood T cell repertoires in COVID-19. Only in-frame clones appear in the TCRdb table, and some are missing; sequencing was by immunoSEQ multiplex PCR. Of around 200,000 clones listed, roughly four fifths are singletons. Material: peripheral blood. Every receptor here comes from a man under 40 with active or convalescent COVID-19.

The V call is TRBV5-1, the J call TRBJ2-1; 8 nucleotides match TRBD2. Germline CDR1 is SGHRS and CDR2 is YFSETQ. The CDR3 spans 14 residues. J lost 8 bases, V lost 6 bases, and 10 bases had no gene match. The CDR3 region has the DNA TGCGCCAGCACTCTCGGCGGGGGGTCCTATGAGCAGTTCTTC. Amino acids: CASTLGGGSYEQFF. Looking up the rest from reference TRBV5-1 and TRBJ2-1 gives the full variable domain: KAGVTQTPRYLIKTRGQQVTLSCSPISGHRSVSWYQQTPGQGLQFLFEYFSETQRNKGNFPGRFSGRQFSNSRSEMNVSTLELGDSALYLCASTLGGGSYEQFFGPGTRLTVL.

The chain uses TRBV11-3 and TRBJ2-2, with 7 bases fitting TRBD1. CDR1 is SGHNT and CDR2 is YENEEA in the germline V gene. The CDR3 is made up of 18 amino acids. Germline trimming cut 7 bases from V and 4 bases from J; bases unmatched to any gene: 18. Here the CDR3 reads CASNLNRDSRGPTGELFF. In DNA form, the CDR3 reads TGTGCCAGCAATCTAAACAGGGACAGCCGTGGGCCCACCGGGGAGCTGTTTTTT.

This clone is large in the sample. V usage is TRBV7-9 and J usage is TRBJ1-4, with D possibly matching TRBD1 (5 bases). Deletions cut 6 bases from V and 7 bases from J, with 15 bases between. Germline V gene data show CDR1 as SEHNR and CDR2 as FQNEAQ (reference sequence). There are 14 residues in the CDR3. Here the CDR3 DNA reads TGTGCCAGCAGGAACGGGGGTTTGGGTGAAAAACTGTTTTTT. It is translated as CASRNGGLGEKLFF.

This rearrangement joins TRBV15 to TRBJ2-3; D gene ambiguous. Germline assignment: CDR1 LNHNV and CDR2 YYDKDF (reference sequence). CDR3 size: 15 residues. The V end lost 8 bases, the J end lost 0 bases, and 15 bases lay between the germline ends. The DNA of the CDR3 is TGTGCCACCTTACAACGCAGGCCTAGCACAGATACGCAGTATTTT. Protein product: CATLQRRPSTDTQYF.

This clone occurred once. The chain combines TRBV7-2 with TRBJ2-1, with D possibly being TRBD1 (6 bases). Germline loops: CDR1 SGHTA, CDR2 FQGNSA. Trimming pared 0 bases from V and 3 bases from J, leaving 12 bases between. This CDR3 has 16 amino acids. CDR3 amino acids: CASSLAGQKVYNEQFF. In nucleotides, the CDR3 is TGTGCCAGCAGCTTAGCCGGACAGAAAGTCTACAATGAGCAGTTCTTC.

The rearrangement uses TRBV28 and TRBJ2-7; D not resolved. CDR3 length equals 13 residues. Trimming stripped 5 bases from V and 4 bases from J, with 12 bases between. Germline V gene data show CDR1 as MDHEN and CDR2 as SYDVKM. The CDR3 bases are TGTGCCAGCAGTGCAAGCACGGTTTACGAGCAGTACGTC. Amino acid sequence: CASSASTVYEQYV.

V is TRBV9 and J is TRBJ1-3; 7 bases line up with TRBD1. The CDR3 runs 16 residues. Looked up from germline, CDR1 is SGDLS and CDR2 is YYNGEE. With 0 bases clipped from V and 4 bases from J, the junction kept 7 bases outside the gene matches. CDR3: CASSVDMGTAGNTIYF. DNA of the CDR3: TGTGCCAGCAGCGTAGACATGGGGACAGCAGGAAACACCATATATTTT. Combining the CDR3 with reference TRBV9 and TRBJ1-3 gives the whole variable domain DSGVTQTPKHLITATGQRVTLRCSPRSGDLSVYWYQQSLDQGLQFLIQYYNGEERAKGNILERFSAQQFPDLHSELNLSSLELGDSALYFCASSVDMGTAGNTIYFGEGSWLTVV.

This clone was recorded only once. The chain links TRBV30 to TRBJ1-1; 7 bases match TRBD1. Losses at the gene ends were 3 bases for V and 1 base for J; bases not matched to a gene: 8. CDR1 GTSNPN and CDR2 SVGIG come from the germline V gene (reference sequence). The CDR3 contains 15 residues. CDR3 coding DNA: TGTGCCTGGAGCCACGGGCGACAGGGGAACACTGAAGCTTTCTTT. It specifies CAWSHGRQGNTEAFF.

The table lists this clone with a count of one. The gene calls are TRBV2 and TRBJ2-3; the match to TRBD2 covers 12 bases. Trimming cost V 7 bases and J 2 bases; bases outside gene matches: 7. The CDR3 has 16 residues. The germline gives CDR1 SNHLY, CDR2 FYNNEI. In nucleotides, the CDR3 is TGTGCCAGCACCAGGACTAGCGGGATGTACACAGATACGCAGTATTTT. Protein product: CASTRTSGMYTDTQYF.

The gene calls are TRBV19 and TRBJ1-5; 9 bases align to TRBD1. V lost 4 bases, J lost 6 bases, and 7 bases stayed unmatched. CDR1 and CDR2 (germline): LNHDA, SQIVND (reference sequence). This CDR3 has 15 amino acids. CDR3 in DNA: TGTGCCAGTAGTACCCCGACAGGGGGGCGTCAGCCCCAGCATTTT. It specifies CASSTPTGGRQPQHF.

The chain combines TRBV19 with TRBJ1-1; no clear D gene. The V gene lost 4 bases and the J gene lost 5 bases, with 11 bases spanning the gap. There are 13 residues in the CDR3. Germline CDR1 LNHDA, CDR2 SQIVND (reference sequence). The CDR3 DNA is TGTGCCAGTAGTAGGGAGGTACGGACTGAAGCTTTCTTT. This translates into CASSREVRTEAFF. The full variable domain, with the rest looked up from reference TRBV19 and TRBJ1-1, is DGGITQSPKYLFRKEGQNVTLSCEQNLNHDAMYWYRQDPGQGLRLIYYSQIVNDFQKGDIAEGYSVSREKKESFPLTVTSAQKNPTAFYLCASSREVRTEAFFGQGTRLTVV.

CDR3 DNA sequence: TGTGCCAGTAGTATAGTTTGGTACAGGGCCAGCAATCAGCCCCAGCATTTT. Its protein product is CASSIVWYRASNQPQHF. This chain links TRBV19 with TRBJ1-5, with TRBD1 as a possible D gene (6 bases). V was shortened by 1 base and J by 1 base, with 14 bases between the two germline ends. Germline V gives CDR1 LNHDA, CDR2 SQIVND (reference sequence). The CDR3 contains 17 residues.

The CDR3 loop reads CASGKIDSPTEAFF. The CDR3 DNA reads TGTGCCAGTGGCAAAATCGACAGCCCCACTGAAGCTTTCTTT. The rearrangement joins TRBV19 to TRBJ1-1, with a weak D call TRBD1 (5 bases). The CDR3 consists of 14 residues. Germline V CDR1 and CDR2: LNHDA, SQIVND (reference sequence). The ends were cut back, 8 bases at V and 4 bases at J, with 17 bases in the middle.

The chain has TRBV12-5 and TRBJ1-1; possible D gene TRBD1, 5 bases. The V end was cut by 3 bases, the J end by 4 bases, with 12 bases between. In germline, CDR1 is LGHNT, CDR2 FRNRAP. The CDR3 runs to 14 residues. CDR3 residues: CASGLGAGGTEAFF. As DNA, the CDR3 is TGTGCTAGTGGTTTAGGAGCCGGGGGCACTGAAGCTTTCTTT. The complete variable domain, with remaining parts taken from reference TRBV12-5 and TRBJ1-1, reads DARVTQTPRHKVTEMGQEVTMRCQPILGHNTVFWYRQTMMQGLELLAYFRNRAPLDDSGMPKDRFSAEMPDATLATLKIQPSEPRDSAVYFCASGLGAGGTEAFFGQGTRLTVV.

The chain joins TRBV18 to TRBJ2-7, with TRBD1 matching 7 bases. Germline V gene lookup returns CDR1 KGHSH and CDR2 LQKENI. The CDR3 spans 16 residues. J was trimmed by 0 bases and V by 2 bases; bases with no gene match: 7. The CDR3 is CASSPGARGSSYEQYF. The CDR3 nucleotides are TGTGCCAGCTCACCAGGCGCCAGGGGGAGCTCCTACGAGCAGTACTTC.

This clone was seen just once. The chain uses TRBV4-3 and TRBJ2-1; 7 positions match TRBD2. Per germline, CDR1 LGHNA and CDR2 YSLEER. The CDR3 runs to 16 residues. Trimming removed 0 bases from V and 10 bases from J; junction bases left unmatched: 12. The chain's CDR3 is CASSQERASGQSEQFF. The CDR3 nucleotides are TGCGCCAGCAGCCAAGAGAGGGCTAGCGGTCAATCCGAGCAGTTCTTC.

V gene TRBV6-2 or TRBV6-3 combines with J gene TRBJ2-2; D may be TRBD2 (6 bases). The CDR3 runs to 16 residues. Trimming shortened V by 5 bases and J by 7 bases, and 20 bases separated the two germline ends. Germline V gene lookup returns CDR1 MNHEY and CDR2 SVGEGT. CDR3 in amino acids: CASSVTSLGPFGELFF. The CDR3 DNA reads TGTGCCAGCAGTGTAACTAGCTTGGGACCTTTCGGGGAGCTGTTTTTT.

The rearrangement links TRBV19 to TRBJ2-1; TRBD2 matches at 14 bases. Looked up from germline, CDR1 is LNHDA and CDR2 is SQIVND (reference sequence). There are 20 residues in the CDR3. The J segment lost 1 base and the V segment lost 6 bases, leaving 14 bases of the junction unmatched. CDR3 sequence: CASRPEGLAGVGGSYNEQFF. CDR3 DNA sequence: TGTGCCAGTAGGCCAGAGGGACTAGCGGGAGTGGGTGGGTCCTACAATGAGCAGTTCTTC.

The V gene is TRBV10-3, the J gene TRBJ2-4; 11 nucleotides match TRBD2. CDR1 and CDR2 from the germline V gene are ENHRY and SYGVKD. The V and J ends lost 11 bases and 8 bases, in that order; junction bases with no gene match: 11. This CDR3 region has 14 residues. In nucleotides, the CDR3 is TGTGCCGTCAATAGCGGGGGGGCCCGGGACATTCAGTACTTC. Amino acid sequence: CAVNSGGARDIQYF.

The rearrangement uses TRBV9 and TRBJ1-1, with 9 positions matching TRBD1. Germline trimming cut 4 bases from V and 1 base from J; bases unmatched to any gene: 11. CDR1 is SGDLS and CDR2 is YYNGEE in the germline V gene. The CDR3 is 17 residues long. The CDR3 sequence is CASSTTGTGKGNTEAFF. Written as DNA, the CDR3 is TGTGCCAGCAGCACTACCGGGACAGGGAAGGGGAACACTGAAGCTTTCTTT.

The V and J genes are TRBV4-3 and TRBJ2-7; 13 bases are shared with TRBD2. The CDR3 covers 17 residues. V trimming: 3 bases; J trimming: 4 bases; junction bases outside the gene matches: 9. Germline V lookup: CDR1 LGHNA, CDR2 YSLEER. The CDR3 sequence is CASSQRTGTSGMYEQYF. CDR3 nucleotides: TGCGCCAGCAGCCAGCGTACCGGGACTAGCGGGATGTACGAGCAGTACTTC.

The J gene is TRBJ2-2, the V gene TRBV5-4; 9 bases match TRBD2. From germline, CDR1 is SGHNT and CDR2 YYREEE (reference sequence). After removal of 1 base from V and 1 base from J, the junction contained 8 bases not matched to a gene. The CDR3 contains 18 residues. The CDR3 sequence: CASSLIPSGIKNTGELFF. CDR3 nucleotide sequence: TGTGCCAGCAGCTTGATCCCTAGCGGGATTAAGAACACCGGGGAGCTGTTTTTT.

This sequence joins TRBV30 and TRBJ1-6; D is uncertain. V lost 2 bases, J lost 6 bases, and 14 bases lay in between. The CDR3 extends over 15 amino acids. Germline CDR1 is GTSNPN and CDR2 is SVGIG (reference sequence). The CDR3 DNA reads as TGTGCCTGGAGTCTCGGGGTAGTCGGTAATTCACCCCTCCACTTT. Protein product: CAWSLGVVGNSPLHF.